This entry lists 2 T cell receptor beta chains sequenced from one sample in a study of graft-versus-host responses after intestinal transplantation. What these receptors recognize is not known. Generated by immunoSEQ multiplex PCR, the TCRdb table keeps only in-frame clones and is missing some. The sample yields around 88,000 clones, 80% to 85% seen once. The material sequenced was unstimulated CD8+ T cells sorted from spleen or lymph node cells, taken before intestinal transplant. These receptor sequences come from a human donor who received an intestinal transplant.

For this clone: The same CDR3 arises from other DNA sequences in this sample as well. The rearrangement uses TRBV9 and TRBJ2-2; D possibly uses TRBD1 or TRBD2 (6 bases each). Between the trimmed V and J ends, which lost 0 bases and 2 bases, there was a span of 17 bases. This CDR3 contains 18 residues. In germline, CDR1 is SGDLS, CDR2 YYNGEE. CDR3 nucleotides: TGTGCCAGCAGCGTAGAGGGGGGTGTGAGGCCTAACACCGGGGAGCTGTTTTTT. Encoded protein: CASSVEGGVRPNTGELFF.

The CDR3 loop reads CASREGFRRRADTQYF. CDR3 bases: TGTGCCAGCAGGGAGGGCTTCCGGAGAAGGGCAGATACGCAGTATTTT. V gene TRBV7-8 combines with J gene TRBJ2-3; a weak D match, TRBD2 (6 bases). V dropped 6 bases and J dropped 4 bases, with 20 bases sitting between them. This CDR3 region has 16 residues. Germline V gene data show CDR1 as SGHVS and CDR2 as FQNEAQ.